One and the same sample provided the 26 T cell receptor beta chains below, sequenced in a study of shared clonotypes between healthy human individuals (dated by TCRdb to 2018 to 2020). The library was prepared using the immunoSEQ multiplex PCR assay. In its TCRdb copy, this immuneACCESS table keeps in-frame sequences only and misses some clones. Where compared with another copy, unresolved V genes explain less than half of these, and the others have no known cause. Recorded for this sample are about 2,500,000 clones; more than 90% of them occurred a single time. The leading ten clones occupy about 0.13% of the sample. Source material: naive CD4+ T cells sorted from blood. Interpreted using the paper, the cell subset or site label stands for: CD45RA+ positively selected. The receptors come from a man between 18 and 35 years old in good health.

The chain has TRBV11-2 and TRBJ1-1; D is perhaps TRBD1 (5 bases). The CDR3 spans 16 residues. V gave up 1 base and J gave up 1 base, with 13 bases separating them. Germline CDR1 is SGHAT and CDR2 is FQNNGV. The CDR3 here is CASSLGPRGSNTEAFF. CDR3 bases: TGTGCCAGCAGCTTAGGGCCCCGGGGGTCGAACACTGAAGCTTTCTTT. The complete variable domain, with remaining parts taken from reference TRBV11-2 and TRBJ1-1, reads EAGVAQSPRYKIIEKRQSVAFWCNPISGHATLYWYQQILGQGPKLLIQFQNNGVVDDSQLPKDRFSAERLKGVDSTLKIQPAKLEDSAVYLCASSLGPRGSNTEAFFGQGTRLTVV.

The V gene is TRBV13, the J gene TRBJ1-1, with D possibly matching TRBD1 (6 bases). This CDR3 contains 15 residues. Germline V CDR1 and CDR2: PRHDT, FYEKMQ (reference sequence). V was shortened by 5 bases and J by 3 bases, with 16 bases between the two germline ends. The DNA of the CDR3 is TGTGCCAGCAGCGCCTTCAGGGGAGGGGACACTGAAGCTTTCTTT. Protein: CASSAFRGGDTEAFF.

The chain links TRBV19 to TRBJ1-1, with 7 bases lining up with TRBD1. The V and J ends lost 7 bases and 2 bases, in that order; junction bases with no gene match: 10. Per the germline V gene, CDR1 is LNHDA and CDR2 is SQIVND (reference sequence). The CDR3 length is 15 residues. The CDR3 is CASMTGRLGNTEAFF. CDR3 coding DNA: TGTGCCAGTATGACAGGGAGGTTGGGAAACACTGAAGCTTTCTTT.

V gene TRBV19 combines with J gene TRBJ1-6, with 10 bases identical to TRBD1. Trimming took 4 bases from V and 14 from J; bases not matched to a gene: 8. Germline-derived CDR1 and CDR2 are LNHDA and SQIVND (reference sequence). The CDR3 extends over 14 amino acids. This chain's CDR3 is CASSTTGGSHSLHF. CDR3 sequence (DNA): TGTGCCAGTAGTACGACAGGGGGCTCTCATTCCCTCCACTTT. The complete variable domain, with remaining parts taken from reference TRBV19 and TRBJ1-6, reads DGGITQSPKYLFRKEGQNVTLSCEQNLNHDAMYWYRQDPGQGLRLIYYSQIVNDFQKGDIAEGYSVSREKKESFPLTVTSAQKNPTAFYLCASSTTGGSHSLHFGNGTRLTVT.

The V gene is TRBV19, the J gene TRBJ1-5; D not resolved. Trimming cost V 4 bases and J 5 bases, with 21 bases left between them. The CDR3 is 17 amino acids. Germline values: CDR1 LNHDA, CDR2 SQIVND (reference sequence). CDR3 amino acids: CASSSLWPGRRDQPQHF. CDR3 nucleotide sequence: TGTGCCAGTAGTAGTTTATGGCCAGGTCGGAGAGATCAGCCCCAGCATTTT.

This clone was recorded a few times. V usage is TRBV7-2 and J usage is TRBJ2-1, with a weak D call TRBD2 (5 bases). The V and J ends lost 1 base and 13 bases respectively, with 8 bases between them. Germline V lookup: CDR1 SGHTA, CDR2 FQGNSA. The CDR3 is 11 residues long. CDR3 sequence (DNA): TGTGCCAGCAGCTTAGGGCGGGTCCAGTTCTTC. Its protein is CASSLGRVQFF.

The rearrangement links TRBV25-1 to TRBJ1-1; D is undetermined. Trimming took 5 bases from V and 4 from J, leaving 17 bases between them. Germline CDR1 and CDR2: MGHDK and SYGVNS. CDR3 length: 15 amino acids. The CDR3 sequence is CASSPPRRGGTEAFF. The CDR3 bases are TGTGCCAGCAGTCCTCCACGGAGAGGAGGCACTGAAGCTTTCTTT. The whole variable domain, remainder taken from reference TRBV25-1 and TRBJ1-1, is EADIYQTPRYLVIGTGKKITLECSQTMGHDKMYWYQQDPGMELHLIHYSYGVNSTEKGDLSSESTVSRIRTEHFPLTLESARPSHTSQYLCASSPPRRGGTEAFFGQGTRLTVV.

The chain links TRBV18 to TRBJ1-1; TRBD1 might be the D (6 bases). The CDR3 runs to 13 residues. Germline lookup yields CDR1 KGHSH and CDR2 LQKENI. V was cut by 8 bases and J by 0 bases, with 10 bases left in between. CDR3 residues: CASTGQMNTEAFF. Here the CDR3 DNA reads TGTGCCAGCACCGGACAGATGAACACTGAAGCTTTCTTT.

Regarding this clone: The identical CDR3 is also encoded by other nucleotide sequences in the sample. The chain recombines TRBV5-1 with TRBJ1-3; D not resolved. V lost 0 bases and J lost 0, with 7 bases in between. This CDR3 comprises 15 residues. Germline-derived CDR1 and CDR2 are SGHRS and YFSETQ. The CDR3 DNA reads TGCGCCAGCAGCTTGGTGGGGAGCTCTGGAAACACCATATATTTT. It is translated as CASSLVGSSGNTIYF.

The chain is built from TRBV7-2 and TRBJ1-1; D perhaps matches TRBD1 (5 bases). This CDR3 spans 17 amino acids. Germline-derived CDR1 and CDR2 are SGHTA and FQGNSA. The ends were cut back, 4 bases at V and 3 bases at J, with 21 bases in the middle. The DNA for the CDR3 is TGTGCCAGCAGCTCATCCGCCGGGGGATCGGTGTACACTGAAGCTTTCTTT. It specifies CASSSSAGGSVYTEAFF.

CDR3 sequence (DNA): TGTGCCAGTAGTATCTCAAGCGGGGGTCCCGGGGAGCTGTTTTTT. It codes for CASSISSGGPGELFF. The chain carries TRBV19 and TRBJ2-2; TRBD2 agrees at 8 bases. V shed 3 bases, J shed 6 bases, and the junction held 6 bases outside the gene matches. CDR3 length equals 15 residues. Per germline, CDR1 LNHDA and CDR2 SQIVND (reference sequence). The variable domain in full, completed from reference TRBV19 and TRBJ2-2, reads DGGITQSPKYLFRKEGQNVTLSCEQNLNHDAMYWYRQDPGQGLRLIYYSQIVNDFQKGDIAEGYSVSREKKESFPLTVTSAQKNPTAFYLCASSISSGGPGELFFGEGSRLTVL.

CDR3 nucleotides: TGTGCCAGCAGTGTCGGGGGCCGCGACTATGGCTACACCTTC. Its protein is CASSVGGRDYGYTF. The chain links TRBV6-6 to TRBJ1-2; a possible D gene is TRBD1 (6 bases). The CDR3 consists of 14 residues. In germline, CDR1 is MNHNY, CDR2 SVGAGI (reference sequence). V dropped 5 bases and J dropped 3 bases, with 13 bases sitting between them.

The rearrangement joins TRBV28 to TRBJ1-5; TRBD1 might be the D (5 bases). In germline, CDR1 is MDHEN, CDR2 SYDVKM. Trimming left V 2 bases short and J 1 base short, with 9 bases between. The CDR3 totals 15 residues. Here the CDR3 reads CASSLEQASNQPQHF. The DNA for the CDR3 is TGTGCCAGCAGTTTAGAACAGGCGAGCAATCAGCCCCAGCATTTT.

This chain connects TRBV19 to TRBJ1-5; D call uncertain. Germline values: CDR1 LNHDA, CDR2 SQIVND (reference sequence). V lost 10 bases and J 1 base, leaving 11 bases between the germline ends. There are 13 residues in the CDR3. The CDR3 loop is CATSTGSNQPQHF. The CDR3 nucleotides are TGTGCCACTTCAACGGGGAGCAATCAGCCCCAGCATTTT. The full variable domain, its missing parts supplied by reference TRBV19 and TRBJ1-5, is DGGITQSPKYLFRKEGQNVTLSCEQNLNHDAMYWYRQDPGQGLRLIYYSQIVNDFQKGDIAEGYSVSREKKESFPLTVTSAQKNPTAFYLCATSTGSNQPQHFGDGTRLSIL.

The rearrangement links TRBV27 to TRBJ2-5; D unclear. This CDR3 comprises 13 residues. Per the germline V gene, CDR1 is MNHEY and CDR2 is SMNVEV (reference sequence). The V end was cut by 0 bases, the J end by 5 bases, with 7 bases between. The CDR3 nucleotides are TGTGCCAGCAGTTTATCCAGATCCGAGACCCAGTACTTC. Protein: CASSLSRSETQYF.

This chain connects TRBV28 to TRBJ1-5; D is unclear. Germline loops: CDR1 MDHEN, CDR2 SYDVKM. Deletions cut 5 bases from V and 5 bases from J, with 7 bases between. The CDR3 is made up of 12 amino acids. CDR3 DNA: TGTGCCAGCAGTGTCTTCTATCAGCCCCAGCATTTT. Amino acid sequence: CASSVFYQPQHF.

The rearrangement links TRBV28 to TRBJ1-3, with D unresolved. The CDR3 consists of 15 residues. CDR1 and CDR2 (germline): MDHEN, SYDVKM. Trimming stripped 4 bases from V and 5 bases from J, with 15 bases between. The CDR3 loop reads CASSSQVGRRNTIYF. As DNA, the CDR3 is TGTGCCAGCAGTTCCCAAGTCGGTAGGCGAAACACCATATATTTT.

The chain joins TRBV30 to TRBJ2-7, with 10 bases fitting TRBD2. CDR3 length: 14 residues. V shed 2 bases, J shed 7 bases, and the junction held 8 bases outside the gene matches. Germline assignment: CDR1 GTSNPN and CDR2 SVGIG (reference sequence). CDR3 DNA sequence: TGTGCCTGGAGTATAGCGGGAGGTCGCGGTGAGCAGTACTTC. The encoded protein is CAWSIAGGRGEQYF.

The chain couples TRBV10-3 to TRBJ2-3; 7 bases agree with TRBD1. Germline V gene sequence: CDR1 ENHRY, CDR2 SYGVKD. The CDR3 covers 15 residues. The ends lost 0 bases at V and 4 bases at J; junction bases unmatched: 4. The CDR3 protein is CAISESRGQSDTQYF. The CDR3 DNA is TGTGCCATCAGTGAGTCTAGGGGGCAGTCAGATACGCAGTATTTT.

The chain links TRBV7-2 to TRBJ2-7; 11 bases line up with TRBD2. The CDR3 has 15 residues. Unmatched junction bases numbered 7, after V lost 4 bases and J lost 5 bases. Germline V gene lookup returns CDR1 SGHTA and CDR2 FQGNSA. The CDR3: CASSYISGRAHEQYF. Written as DNA, the CDR3 is TGTGCCAGCAGCTACATTAGCGGGAGGGCCCACGAGCAGTACTTC.

As to this clone: Other nucleotide sequences from this sample produce the same CDR3. The CDR3 loop reads CASSLVGTANTEAFF. The CDR3 DNA follows: TGTGCCAGCAGCTTAGTAGGGACAGCTAACACTGAAGCTTTCTTT. The chain joins TRBV7-8 to TRBJ1-1, with 7 bases identical to TRBD1. This CDR3 is built from 15 residues. CDR1 and CDR2 (germline): SGHVS, FQNEAQ. V was clipped by 1 base and J by 2 bases; unmatched bases: 4.

In its sample, this clone was seen a few times. V is TRBV30 and J is TRBJ1-1; D is unresolved. Trimming removed 5 bases at V and 0 bases at J, with 4 bases between. The CDR3 is made up of 11 amino acids. The V gene's germline CDR1 is GTSNPN and CDR2 SVGIG (reference sequence). The DNA of the CDR3 is TGTGCCTGGCAAGTGAACACTGAAGCTTTCTTT. Amino acids: CAWQVNTEAFF.

Worth noting for this clone: The same CDR3 is also encoded by other DNA sequences in this sample. The V call is TRBV4-1, the J call TRBJ2-7; 10 bases align to TRBD1. Per the germline V gene, CDR1 is MGHRA and CDR2 is YSYEKL. The CDR3 has 15 residues. V dropped 4 bases and J dropped 2; count of bases not matched to a gene: 5. The CDR3 is CASSRLDRGAYEQYF. The CDR3 DNA reads TGCGCCAGCAGCCGCCTGGACAGGGGGGCCTACGAGCAGTACTTC.

The rearrangement uses TRBV7-9 and TRBJ2-5; 15 bases map to TRBD2. The V gene end was trimmed by 6 bases and the J gene end by 11 bases; junction bases not matched to a gene: 13. This CDR3 is 16 amino acids long. Germline loops: CDR1 SEHNR, CDR2 FQNEAQ (reference sequence). This CDR3 is CASRRDGTSGGYQQYF. In nucleotides, the CDR3 is TGTGCCAGCAGACGCGACGGGACTAGCGGGGGGTATCAGCAGTACTTC.

The sample holds one count of this clone. This chain links TRBV9 with TRBJ2-7; 8 nucleotides line up with TRBD1. Germline values: CDR1 SGDLS, CDR2 YYNGEE. V gave up 3 bases and J gave up 2 bases; unmatched junction bases: 4. This CDR3 contains 14 residues. The DNA of the CDR3 is TGTGCCAGCAGCGCGGGACAGGCTACCTACGAGCAGTACTTC. This sequence encodes CASSAGQATYEQYF.

The chain couples TRBV5-1 to TRBJ2-1; perhaps TRBD1 as D (5 bases). Germline assignment: CDR1 SGHRS and CDR2 YFSETQ. The CDR3 extends over 17 amino acids. V lost 4 bases and J lost 0, with 17 bases in between. CDR3 sequence: CASSENPTGSSYNEQFF. In DNA form, the CDR3 reads TGCGCCAGCAGCGAGAACCCAACAGGCAGCTCCTACAATGAGCAGTTCTTC. Drawing the rest from reference TRBV5-1 and TRBJ2-1, the complete variable domain is KAGVTQTPRYLIKTRGQQVTLSCSPISGHRSVSWYQQTPGQGLQFLFEYFSETQRNKGNFPGRFSGRQFSNSRSEMNVSTLELGDSALYLCASSENPTGSSYNEQFFGPGTRLTVL.